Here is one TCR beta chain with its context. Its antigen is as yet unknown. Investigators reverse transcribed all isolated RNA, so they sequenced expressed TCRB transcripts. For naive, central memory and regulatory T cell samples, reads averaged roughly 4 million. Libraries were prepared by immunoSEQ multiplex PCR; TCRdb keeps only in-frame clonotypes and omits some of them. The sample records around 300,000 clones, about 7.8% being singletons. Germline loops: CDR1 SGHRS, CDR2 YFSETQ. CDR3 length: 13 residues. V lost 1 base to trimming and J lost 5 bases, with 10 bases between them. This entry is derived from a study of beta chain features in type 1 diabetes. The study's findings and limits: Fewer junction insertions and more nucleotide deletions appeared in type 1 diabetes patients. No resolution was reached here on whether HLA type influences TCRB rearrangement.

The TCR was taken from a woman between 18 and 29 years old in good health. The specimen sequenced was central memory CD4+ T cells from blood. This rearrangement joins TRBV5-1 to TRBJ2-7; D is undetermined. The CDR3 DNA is TGCGCCAGCAGCTTGCTGGAGCACCACGAGCAGTACTTC. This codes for CASSLLEHHEQYF.